One sample yielded the 20 T cell receptor beta chains listed below, sequenced in a study of blood T cell repertoires in COVID-19. Sequencing used immunoSEQ multiplex PCR; TCRdb keeps in-frame clones, though not all of them. In the table there are approximately 250,000 clones, nearly 85% of which are singletons. Sequenced sample: peripheral blood. The source is a human donor in a cohort sampled during active COVID-19.

This chain joins TRBV9 and TRBJ1-3; D uncertain. Trimming removed 0 bases at V and 3 bases at J, with 7 bases between. The germline V gene encodes CDR1 SGDLS and CDR2 YYNGEE. The CDR3 has 14 amino acids. In DNA, the CDR3 is TGTGCCAGCAGCGTAGCCCGAGATGGAAACACCATATATTTT. Translation gives CASSVARDGNTIYF.

The chain links TRBV27 to TRBJ2-3, with D unresolved. The CDR3 sequence is 15 residues long. V shed 0 bases and J shed 2 bases, with 9 bases lying between them. CDR1 MNHEY and CDR2 SMNVEV come from the germline V gene (reference sequence). CDR3 in DNA: TGTGCCAGCAGTTTATCGCGACTCTTCACAGATACGCAGTATTTT. Translation: CASSLSRLFTDTQYF.

The chain has TRBV28 and TRBJ2-7; TRBD1 is a possible D gene (6 bases). The germline V gene has CDR1 MDHEN and CDR2 SYDVKM. This CDR3 is built from 16 residues. V lost 4 bases and J lost 3, with 19 bases in between. CDR3 loop: CASSSTDPGHYYEQYF. CDR3 DNA: TGTGCCAGCAGTTCTACCGATCCGGGACATTACTACGAGCAGTACTTC.

The CDR3 nucleotides read TGTGCCAGCAGCACGGGGACAGGCGCCAACGTCCTGACTTTC. Amino acids: CASSTGTGANVLTF. The rearrangement joins TRBV5-4 to TRBJ2-6, with 8 bases identical to TRBD1. Germline V lookup: CDR1 SGHNT, CDR2 YYREEE (reference sequence). With 4 bases clipped from V and 7 bases from J, the junction kept 4 bases outside the gene matches. CDR3 length: 14 amino acids.

The V gene is TRBV24-1, the J gene TRBJ2-5, with a weak D call TRBD1 (7 bases). Germline CDR1 reads KGHDR; CDR2 reads SFDVKD. The CDR3 is 15 amino acids. Between the trimmed V and J ends, which lost 3 bases and 2 bases, there was a span of 12 bases. The CDR3 DNA follows: TGTGCCACCAGTGATCGACAGGGAGGACAAGAGACCCAGTACTTC. Translated: CATSDRQGGQETQYF.

The rearrangement links TRBV30 to TRBJ2-2; 9 nucleotides match TRBD1. The CDR3 is made up of 13 amino acids. CDR1 is GTSNPN, CDR2 SVGIG, per germline (reference sequence). With V trimmed by 5 bases and J by 7 bases, 5 bases remained unmatched. The CDR3, as DNA: TGTGCCTGGCGACAGGGGGAAAACGGGGAGCTGTTTTTT. Translated, it gives CAWRQGENGELFF.

V is TRBV5-1 and J is TRBJ2-1, with D hard to call. The CDR3 is made up of 16 amino acids. In germline, CDR1 is SGHRS, CDR2 YFSETQ. V lost 2 bases, J lost 0 bases, and 12 bases lay in between. CDR3 region: CASSFEPTSSYNEQFF. The CDR3 DNA sequence: TGCGCCAGCAGCTTCGAGCCTACGAGCTCCTACAATGAGCAGTTCTTC.

The V call is TRBV27, the J call TRBJ2-5; D is unresolved. Germline lookup yields CDR1 MNHEY and CDR2 SMNVEV (reference sequence). V was clipped by 7 bases and J by 2 bases, with 5 bases between them. This CDR3 is built from 11 residues. This CDR3 is CASITQETQYF. DNA of the CDR3: TGTGCCAGCATTACACAAGAGACCCAGTACTTC.

V is TRBV10-3 and J is TRBJ2-7, with a possible D match to TRBD2 (6 bases). V gave up 10 bases and J gave up 1 base, with 8 bases separating them. The CDR3 runs 11 residues. Germline V gives CDR1 ENHRY, CDR2 SYGVKD. The CDR3 nucleotides are TGTGCCACACGGGAGTCCTACGAGCAGTACTTC. This translates into CATRESYEQYF.

The chain couples TRBV7-3 to TRBJ2-1; TRBD2 agrees at 7 bases. CDR3 length: 15 amino acids. The V gene end was trimmed by 0 bases and the J gene end by 9 bases; junction bases not matched to a gene: 8. In germline, CDR1 is SGHTA, CDR2 FQGTGA. CDR3 protein: CASSLTLGRGGEQFF. The CDR3 DNA is TGTGCCAGCAGCTTAACGTTAGGGAGGGGAGGTGAGCAGTTCTTC.

V is TRBV11-2 and J is TRBJ2-7; 8 positions agree with TRBD1. CDR1 and CDR2 (germline): SGHAT, FQNNGV. The CDR3 sequence is 15 residues long. The J segment lost 7 bases and the V segment lost 4 bases, leaving 12 bases of the junction unmatched. CDR3 nucleotide sequence: TGTGCCAGCAGCTCCCAGGGGGCCTCGTCGGGGGAGCAGTACTTC. Amino acids: CASSSQGASSGEQYF.

This chain connects TRBV2 to TRBJ2-4; TRBD2 matches 7 bases. V was pared by 0 bases and J by 5 bases, with 1 base of the junction left unmatched. CDR1 and CDR2 from the germline V gene are SNHLY and FYNNEI. The CDR3 contains 14 residues. The CDR3 sequence is CASSEAGRENIQYF. As DNA, the CDR3 is TGTGCCAGCAGTGAAGCGGGGAGGGAAAACATTCAGTACTTC. Variable domain in full (rest from reference TRBV2 and TRBJ2-4): EPEVTQTPSHQVTQMGQEVILRCVPISNHLYFYWYRQILGQKVEFLVSFYNNEISEKSEIFDDQFSVERPDGSNFTLKIRSTKLEDSAMYFCASSEAGRENIQYFGAGTRLSVL.

The V and J genes are TRBV2 and TRBJ2-6; 10 nucleotides align to TRBD1. The CDR3 has 15 residues. Germline V CDR1 and CDR2: SNHLY, FYNNEI. The junction had 4 bases not matched to a gene; V was cut back by 3 bases and J by 8 bases. The CDR3 sequence is CASSEWTGGTNVLTF. DNA of the CDR3: TGTGCCAGCAGTGAGTGGACAGGGGGTACCAACGTCCTGACTTTC.

The rearrangement joins TRBV6-5 to TRBJ1-4; TRBD1 aligns across 8 bases. The CDR3 runs to 14 residues. The germline gives CDR1 MNHEY, CDR2 SVGAGI. Losses at the gene ends were 6 bases for V and 8 bases for J; bases not matched to a gene: 8. The CDR3 protein is CASSWTGNSEKLFF. For the CDR3, the DNA is TGTGCCAGCAGCTGGACAGGGAATTCCGAAAAACTGTTTTTT.

The chain has TRBV19 and TRBJ2-3; 13 bases align to TRBD2. With V trimmed by 3 bases and J by 4 bases, 10 bases remained unmatched. Germline V CDR1 and CDR2: LNHDA, SQIVND (reference sequence). This CDR3 spans 18 amino acids. This CDR3 reads CASSITSGGDQQADTQYF. The CDR3 DNA is TGTGCCAGTAGTATTACTAGCGGGGGGGACCAGCAAGCAGATACGCAGTATTTT.

The chain uses TRBV7-6 and TRBJ2-1; D perhaps matches TRBD1 (5 bases). Germline V CDR1 and CDR2: SGHVS, FNYEAQ. Trimming removed 0 bases at V and 6 bases at J, with 18 bases between. The CDR3 is made up of 17 amino acids. In DNA, the CDR3 is TGTGCCAGCAGCTTAGCGCTAAGCTTCGGGCAGGGCAATGAGCAGTTCTTC. It yields the protein CASSLALSFGQGNEQFF.

The sample holds many counts of this clone. The rearrangement links TRBV28 to TRBJ2-2, with D unresolved. Germline V gives CDR1 MDHEN, CDR2 SYDVKM. CDR3 length equals 14 residues. V was clipped by 2 bases and J by 6 bases, with 10 bases between them. The CDR3 DNA reads as TGTGCCAGCAGTTTACCCAGCGAATCCGGGGAGCTGTTTTTT. It yields the protein CASSLPSESGELFF.

The chain links TRBV14 to TRBJ2-5; D may be TRBD2 (6 bases). Germline V lookup: CDR1 SGHDN, CDR2 FVKESK. Between the trimmed V and J ends, which lost 6 bases and 2 bases, there was a span of 16 bases. The CDR3 sequence is 15 residues long. CDR3 residues: CASSLPGLAQETQYF. CDR3 nucleotides: TGTGCCAGCAGTCTTCCGGGACTTGCACAAGAGACCCAGTACTTC.

The chain employs TRBV6-1 and TRBJ2-1; maybe TRBD2 (6 bases). The ends were cut back, 0 bases at V and 6 bases at J, with 15 bases in the middle. The CDR3 consists of 16 residues. Germline values: CDR1 MNHNS, CDR2 SASEGT. The chain's CDR3 is CASSEAGGRIRNEQFF. The CDR3 DNA is TGTGCCAGCAGTGAAGCCGGGGGAAGGATCCGCAATGAGCAGTTCTTC.

The CDR3 protein is CASSLGSRAGELFF. The CDR3 coding sequence is TGTGCCAGCAGCCTCGGATCTCGGGCCGGGGAGCTGTTTTTT. V and J are TRBV3-1 (or the pseudogene TRBV3-2) and TRBJ2-2; D gene unclear. The CDR3 sequence is 14 residues long. The V gene's germline CDR1 is LGHDT and CDR2 YNNKEL (reference sequence). The V and J ends lost 4 bases and 6 bases respectively, with 12 bases between them.